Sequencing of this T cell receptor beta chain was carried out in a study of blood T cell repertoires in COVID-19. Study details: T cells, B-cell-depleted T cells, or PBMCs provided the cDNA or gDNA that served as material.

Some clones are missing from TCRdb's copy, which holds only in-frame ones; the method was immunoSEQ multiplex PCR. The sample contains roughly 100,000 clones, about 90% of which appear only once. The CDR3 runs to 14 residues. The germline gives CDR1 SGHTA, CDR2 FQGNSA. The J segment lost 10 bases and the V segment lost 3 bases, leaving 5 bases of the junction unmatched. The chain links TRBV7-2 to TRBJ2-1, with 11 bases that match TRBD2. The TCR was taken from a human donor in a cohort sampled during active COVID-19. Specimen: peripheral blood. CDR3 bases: TGTGCCAGCAGCTTGGGACTAGCGGCCGGAGAGCAGTTCTTC. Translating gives CASSLGLAAGEQFF.